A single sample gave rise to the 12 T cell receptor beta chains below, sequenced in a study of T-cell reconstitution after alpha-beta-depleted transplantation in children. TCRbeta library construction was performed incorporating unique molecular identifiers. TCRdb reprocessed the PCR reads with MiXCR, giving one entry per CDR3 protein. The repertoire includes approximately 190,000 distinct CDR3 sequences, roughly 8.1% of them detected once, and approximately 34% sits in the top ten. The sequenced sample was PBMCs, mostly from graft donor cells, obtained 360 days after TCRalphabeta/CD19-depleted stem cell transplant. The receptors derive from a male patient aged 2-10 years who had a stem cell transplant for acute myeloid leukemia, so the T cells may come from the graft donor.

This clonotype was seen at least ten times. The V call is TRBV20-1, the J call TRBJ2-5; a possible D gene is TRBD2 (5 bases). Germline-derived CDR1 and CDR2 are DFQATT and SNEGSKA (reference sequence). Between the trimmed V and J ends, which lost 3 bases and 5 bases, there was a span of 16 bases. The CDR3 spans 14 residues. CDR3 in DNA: TGCAGTGCTAGGGGTATGGAGGTGTTTGAGACCCAGTACTTC. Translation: CSARGMEVFETQYF.

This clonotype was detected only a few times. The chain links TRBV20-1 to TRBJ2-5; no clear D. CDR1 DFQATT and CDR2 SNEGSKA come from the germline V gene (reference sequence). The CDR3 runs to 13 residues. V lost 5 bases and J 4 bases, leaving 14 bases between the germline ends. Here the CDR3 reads CSARRSVGETQYF. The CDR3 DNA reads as TGCAGTGCTCGAAGGAGCGTCGGAGAGACCCAGTACTTC.

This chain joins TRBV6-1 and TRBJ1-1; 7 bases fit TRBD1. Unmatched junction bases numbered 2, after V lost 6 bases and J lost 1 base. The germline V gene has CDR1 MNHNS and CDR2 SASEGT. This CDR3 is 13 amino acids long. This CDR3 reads CASRQGTNTEAFF. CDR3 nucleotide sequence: TGTGCCAGCAGACAGGGGACGAACACTGAAGCTTTCTTT.

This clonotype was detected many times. In DNA, the CDR3 is TGCAGTGCTCCGCGGGGGGTGGGCACTGAAGCTTTCTTT. It yields the protein CSAPRGVGTEAFF. The rearrangement uses TRBV20-1 and TRBJ1-1; maybe TRBD1 (5 bases). This CDR3 has 13 residues. The germline V and J ends were trimmed by 5 bases and 4 bases, with 14 bases remaining between them. Germline V CDR1 and CDR2: DFQATT, SNEGSKA (reference sequence).

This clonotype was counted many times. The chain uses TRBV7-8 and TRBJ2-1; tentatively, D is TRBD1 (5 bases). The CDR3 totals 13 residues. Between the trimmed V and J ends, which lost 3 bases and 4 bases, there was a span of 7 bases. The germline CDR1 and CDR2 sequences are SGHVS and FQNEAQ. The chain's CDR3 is CASSFRVYNEQFF. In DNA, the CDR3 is TGTGCCAGCAGCTTCAGGGTTTACAATGAGCAGTTCTTC.

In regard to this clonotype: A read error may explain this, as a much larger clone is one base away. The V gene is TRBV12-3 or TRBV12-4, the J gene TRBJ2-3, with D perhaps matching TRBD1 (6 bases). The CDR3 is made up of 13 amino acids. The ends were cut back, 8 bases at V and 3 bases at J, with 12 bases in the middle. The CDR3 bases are TGTGCCAGCGGTCCTCAGGGGACAGATACGCAGTATTTT. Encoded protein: CASGPQGTDTQYF.

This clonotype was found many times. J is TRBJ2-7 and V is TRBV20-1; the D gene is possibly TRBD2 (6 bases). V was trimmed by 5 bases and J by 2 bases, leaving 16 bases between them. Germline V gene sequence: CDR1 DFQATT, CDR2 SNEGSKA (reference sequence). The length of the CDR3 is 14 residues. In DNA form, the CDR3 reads TGCAGTGCTCCTCGACTGGAGGGCCCCTACGAGCAGTACTTC. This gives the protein CSAPRLEGPYEQYF.

In DNA, the CDR3 is TGTGCCAGCAGTTTGGCTAGCGGGAGGGCCCGATACGAGCAGTACTTC. Translation gives CASSLASGRARYEQYF. V and J are TRBV12-3 or TRBV12-4 and TRBJ2-7; 12 nucleotides align to TRBD2. V lost 3 bases, J lost 4 bases, and 7 bases stayed unmatched. This CDR3 contains 16 residues.

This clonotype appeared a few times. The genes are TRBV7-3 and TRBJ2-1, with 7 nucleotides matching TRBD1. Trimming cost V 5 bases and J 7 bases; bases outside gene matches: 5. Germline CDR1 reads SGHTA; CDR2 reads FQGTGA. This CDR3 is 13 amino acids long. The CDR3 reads CASSVQGWNEQFF. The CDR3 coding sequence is TGTGCCAGCAGCGTACAGGGGTGGAATGAGCAGTTCTTC.

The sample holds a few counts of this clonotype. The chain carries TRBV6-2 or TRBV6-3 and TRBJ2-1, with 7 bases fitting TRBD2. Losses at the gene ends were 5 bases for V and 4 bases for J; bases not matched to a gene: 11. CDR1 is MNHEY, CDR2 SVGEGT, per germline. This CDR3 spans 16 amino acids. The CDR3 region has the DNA TGTGCCAGCAGTGCCCTTAGCGGGCTCCCATACAATGAGCAGTTCTTC. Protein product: CASSALSGLPYNEQFF.

CDR3 sequence (DNA): TGCAGTCCCTTGTTGGCAGGGTCGGGAAACGAGCAGTACTTC. It is translated as CSPLLAGSGNEQYF. The rearrangement joins TRBV20-1 to TRBJ2-7; D possibly uses TRBD1 or TRBD2 (5 bases each). This CDR3 is 14 amino acids long. Germline CDR1 DFQATT, CDR2 SNEGSKA (reference sequence). V gave up 8 bases and J gave up 5 bases, with 22 bases separating them.

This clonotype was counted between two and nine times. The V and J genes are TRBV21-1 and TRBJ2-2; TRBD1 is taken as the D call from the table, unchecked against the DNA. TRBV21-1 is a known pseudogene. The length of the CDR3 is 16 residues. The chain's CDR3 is CAAGQDRGKNTGELFF. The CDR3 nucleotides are TGTGCCGCCGGCCAGGACAGGGGCAAAAACACCGGGGAGCTGTTTTTT.